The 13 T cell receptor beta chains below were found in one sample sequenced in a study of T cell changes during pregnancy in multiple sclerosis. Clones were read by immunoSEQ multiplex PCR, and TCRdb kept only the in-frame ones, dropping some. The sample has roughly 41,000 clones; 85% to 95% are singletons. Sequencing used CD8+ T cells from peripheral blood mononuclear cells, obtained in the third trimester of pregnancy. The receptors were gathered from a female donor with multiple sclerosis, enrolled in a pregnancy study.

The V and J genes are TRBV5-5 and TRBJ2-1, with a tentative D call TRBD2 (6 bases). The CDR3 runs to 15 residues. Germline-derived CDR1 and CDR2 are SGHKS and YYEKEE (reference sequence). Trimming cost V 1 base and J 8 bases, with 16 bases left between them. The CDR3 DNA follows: TGTGCCAGCAGCTTGATCGGGACTCCGTCCGATGAGCAGTTCTTC. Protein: CASSLIGTPSDEQFF.

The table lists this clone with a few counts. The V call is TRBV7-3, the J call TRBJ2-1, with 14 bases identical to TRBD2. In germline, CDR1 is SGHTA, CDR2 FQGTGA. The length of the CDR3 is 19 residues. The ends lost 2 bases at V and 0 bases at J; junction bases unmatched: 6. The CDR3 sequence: CASSLGLAGGYGSYNEQFF. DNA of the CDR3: TGTGCCAGCAGCTTAGGACTAGCGGGGGGCTACGGCTCCTACAATGAGCAGTTCTTC.

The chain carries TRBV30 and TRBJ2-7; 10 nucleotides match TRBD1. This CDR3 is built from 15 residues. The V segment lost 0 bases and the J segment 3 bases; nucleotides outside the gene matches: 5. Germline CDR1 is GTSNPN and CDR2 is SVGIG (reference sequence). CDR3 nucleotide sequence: TGTGCCTGGAGTGTAAGGGGACAGGGGTACTACGAGCAGTACTTC. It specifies CAWSVRGQGYYEQYF. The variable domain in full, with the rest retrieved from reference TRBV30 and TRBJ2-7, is SQTIHQWPATLVQPVGSPLSLECTVEGTSNPNLYWYRQAAGRGLQLLFYSVGIGQISSEVPQNLSASRPQDRQFILSSKKLLLSDSGFYLCAWSVRGQGYYEQYFGPGTRLTVT.

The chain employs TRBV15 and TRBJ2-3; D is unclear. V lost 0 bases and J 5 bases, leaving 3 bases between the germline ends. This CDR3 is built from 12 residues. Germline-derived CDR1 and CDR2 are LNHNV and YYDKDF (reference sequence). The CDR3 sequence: CATSRDLDTQYF. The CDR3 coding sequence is TGTGCCACCAGCAGAGATCTAGATACGCAGTATTTT.

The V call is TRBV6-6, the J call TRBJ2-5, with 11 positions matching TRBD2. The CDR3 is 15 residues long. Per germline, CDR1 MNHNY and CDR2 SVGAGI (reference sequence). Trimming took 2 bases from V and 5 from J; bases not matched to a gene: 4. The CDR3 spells CASSYLAGGRETQYF. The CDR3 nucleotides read TGTGCCAGCAGTTACCTAGCGGGGGGTAGGGAGACCCAGTACTTC.

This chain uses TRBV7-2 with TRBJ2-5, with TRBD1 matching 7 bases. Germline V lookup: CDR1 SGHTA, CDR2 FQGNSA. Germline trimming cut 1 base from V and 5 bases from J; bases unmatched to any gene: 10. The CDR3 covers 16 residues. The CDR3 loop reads CASSLDHRGVGETQYF. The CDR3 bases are TGTGCCAGCAGCTTAGACCACAGGGGAGTAGGGGAGACCCAGTACTTC.

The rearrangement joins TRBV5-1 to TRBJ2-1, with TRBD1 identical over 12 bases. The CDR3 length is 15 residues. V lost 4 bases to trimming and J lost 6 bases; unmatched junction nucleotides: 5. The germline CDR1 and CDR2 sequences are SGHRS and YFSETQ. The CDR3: CASSGLGQGANEQFF. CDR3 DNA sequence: TGCGCCAGCAGCGGATTGGGACAGGGGGCCAATGAGCAGTTCTTC.

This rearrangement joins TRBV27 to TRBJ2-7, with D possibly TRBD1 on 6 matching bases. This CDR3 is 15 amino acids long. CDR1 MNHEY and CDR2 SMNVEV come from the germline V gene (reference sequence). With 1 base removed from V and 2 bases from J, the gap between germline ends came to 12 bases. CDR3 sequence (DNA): TGTGCCAGCAGTTTATACGGACAGACTACCTACGAGCAGTACTTC. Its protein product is CASSLYGQTTYEQYF.

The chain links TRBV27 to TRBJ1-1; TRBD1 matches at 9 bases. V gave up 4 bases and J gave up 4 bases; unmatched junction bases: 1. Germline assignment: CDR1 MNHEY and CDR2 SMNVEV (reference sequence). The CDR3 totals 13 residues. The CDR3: CASSWGQGTEAFF. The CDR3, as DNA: TGTGCCAGCAGTTGGGGACAGGGCACTGAAGCTTTCTTT.

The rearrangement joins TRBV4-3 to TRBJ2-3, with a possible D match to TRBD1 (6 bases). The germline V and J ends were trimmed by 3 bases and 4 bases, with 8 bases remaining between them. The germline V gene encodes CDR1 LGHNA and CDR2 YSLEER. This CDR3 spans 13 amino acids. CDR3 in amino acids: CASSQGTSDTQYF. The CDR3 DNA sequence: TGCGCCAGCAGCCAGGGGACATCAGATACGCAGTATTTT.

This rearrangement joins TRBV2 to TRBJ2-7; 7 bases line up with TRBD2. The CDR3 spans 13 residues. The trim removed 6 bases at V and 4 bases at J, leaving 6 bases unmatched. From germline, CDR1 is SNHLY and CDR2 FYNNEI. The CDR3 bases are TGTGCCAGCAGGGGGGGACTAAATTACGAGCAGTACTTC. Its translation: CASRGGLNYEQYF.

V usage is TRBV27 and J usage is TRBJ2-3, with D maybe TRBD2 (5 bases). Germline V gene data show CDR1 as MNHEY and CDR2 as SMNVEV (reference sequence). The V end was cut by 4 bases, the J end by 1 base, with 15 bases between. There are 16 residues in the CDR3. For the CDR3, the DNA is TGTGCCAGCAGTTCGATCTTAGCGTCGGGCACAGATACGCAGTATTTT. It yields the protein CASSSILASGTDTQYF.

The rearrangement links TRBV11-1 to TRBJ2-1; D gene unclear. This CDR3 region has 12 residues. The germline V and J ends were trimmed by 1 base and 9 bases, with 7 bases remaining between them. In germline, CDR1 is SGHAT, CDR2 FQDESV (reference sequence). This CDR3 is CASSLGSVEQFF. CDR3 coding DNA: TGTGCCAGCAGCTTAGGTTCCGTTGAGCAGTTCTTC.